This passage covers 19 T cell receptor beta chains from one sample sequenced in a study of blood T cell repertoires in COVID-19. Method: immunoSEQ multiplex PCR; TCRdb's copy keeps in-frame clones and lacks some. The data hold roughly 120,000 clones, with approximately 82% observed a single time. Sequenced sample: peripheral blood. These receptors were obtained from a man between 70 and 80 years old with active or convalescent COVID-19.

CDR3 nucleotides: TGTGCCAGCAGTTCAACTATTGGAAACACCATATATTTT. Its protein is CASSSTIGNTIYF. The V gene is TRBV27, the J gene TRBJ1-3; D is uncertain. V lost 4 bases, J lost 3 bases, and 7 bases lay in between. The CDR3 contains 13 residues. Germline assignment: CDR1 MNHEY and CDR2 SMNVEV (reference sequence).

The chain links TRBV5-1 to TRBJ2-5; D might be TRBD1 (5 bases). The V gene lost 0 bases and the J gene lost 3 bases, with 6 bases spanning the gap. Germline values: CDR1 SGHRS, CDR2 YFSETQ. The CDR3 totals 13 residues. For the CDR3, the DNA is TGCGCCAGCAGCTTGGCCAGGGAAGAGACCCAGTACTTC. Translating gives CASSLAREETQYF.

This clone has a count of ten or more. The J gene is TRBJ2-2, the V gene TRBV4-3, with a tentative D call TRBD1 (6 bases). This CDR3 spans 15 amino acids. Germline CDR1 and CDR2: LGHNA and YSLEER. V dropped 0 bases and J dropped 11 bases, with 16 bases sitting between them. The CDR3 protein is CASSQEPGHGSELFF. For the CDR3, the DNA is TGCGCCAGCAGCCAAGAACCGGGACACGGTTCAGAGCTGTTTTTT.

The chain couples TRBV4-1 to TRBJ2-2, with D possibly being TRBD1 (5 bases). The CDR3 contains 15 residues. The V gene lost 0 bases and the J gene lost 4 bases, with 9 bases spanning the gap. The germline CDR1 and CDR2 sequences are MGHRA and YSYEKL. CDR3 in DNA: TGCGCCAGCAGCCAAGATCGTCAGGGCACCGGGGAGCTGTTTTTT. As protein: CASSQDRQGTGELFF.

This rearrangement joins TRBV7-9 to TRBJ1-4; maybe TRBD1 (5 bases). Germline CDR1 SEHNR, CDR2 FQNEAQ (reference sequence). The CDR3 length is 13 residues. V shed 11 bases and J shed 7 bases, with 17 bases lying between them. CDR3 amino acids: CAGGSGYFEKLFF. DNA of the CDR3: TGTGCCGGGGGGAGCGGTTATTTTGAAAAACTGTTTTTT.

This sequence joins TRBV3-1 (or the pseudogene TRBV3-2) and TRBJ2-1, with 11 nucleotides matching TRBD2. The CDR3 consists of 19 residues. Germline CDR1 and CDR2: LGHDT and YNNKEL (reference sequence). The J segment lost 6 bases and the V segment lost 1 base, leaving 14 bases of the junction unmatched. The CDR3 bases are TGTGCCAGCAGCCAAGCCCCTAGCGGGAGGTGGGTAAGATGCAATGAGCAGTTCTTC. This encodes CASSQAPSGRWVRCNEQFF.

The chain is built from TRBV6-6 and TRBJ1-5, with a weak D call TRBD1 (6 bases). Germline loops: CDR1 MNHNY, CDR2 SVGAGI (reference sequence). Between the trimmed V and J ends, which lost 5 bases and 0 bases, there was a span of 11 bases. The CDR3 covers 15 residues. The CDR3 loop is CASSLDRNSNQPQHF. CDR3 nucleotide sequence: TGTGCCAGCAGTCTCGACAGGAATAGCAATCAGCCCCAGCATTTT.

This clone was observed a few times. The chain couples TRBV5-6 to TRBJ2-7, with D possibly being TRBD2 (6 bases). V was clipped by 3 bases and J by 0 bases, with 13 bases between them. Germline V CDR1 and CDR2: SGHDT, YYEEEE. The CDR3 spans 15 residues. The CDR3 coding sequence is TGTGCCAGCAGCTCTCCGACTAGAATCTCCTACGAGCAGTACTTC. Translation gives CASSSPTRISYEQYF.

The genes are TRBV7-3 and TRBJ2-1; tentatively, D is TRBD2 (6 bases). The germline V and J ends were trimmed by 5 bases and 7 bases, with 18 bases remaining between them. The germline CDR1 and CDR2 sequences are SGHTA and FQGTGA. The CDR3 totals 15 residues. The CDR3 DNA reads as TGTGCCAGCAGCCCGCGGAGGGTAGGGTTGAATGAGCAGTTCTTC. Translating it yields CASSPRRVGLNEQFF. Combining the CDR3 with reference TRBV7-3 and TRBJ2-1 gives the whole variable domain GAGVSQTPSNKVTEKGKYVELRCDPISGHTALYWYRQSLGQGPEFLIYFQGTGAADDSGLPNDRFFAVRPEGSVSTLKIQRTERGDSAVYLCASSPRRVGLNEQFFGPGTRLTVL.

Turning to this clone: Other DNA sequences within the sample encode an identical CDR3. The chain carries TRBV5-1 and TRBJ1-1; 8 positions agree with TRBD1. The CDR3 runs to 14 residues. Trimming removed 3 bases from V and 1 base from J; junction bases left unmatched: 2. CDR1 and CDR2 (germline): SGHRS, YFSETQ. The CDR3 loop is CASSSGQGNTEAFF. Here the CDR3 DNA reads TGCGCCAGCAGCTCCGGACAGGGGAACACTGAAGCTTTCTTT.

This chain joins TRBV7-9 and TRBJ2-7; 8 nucleotides agree with TRBD2. Losses at the gene ends were 2 bases for V and 4 bases for J; bases not matched to a gene: 4. Per germline, CDR1 SEHNR and CDR2 FQNEAQ (reference sequence). CDR3 length: 14 residues. CDR3 loop: CASSLPGGPYEQYF. DNA of the CDR3: TGTGCCAGCAGCTTACCGGGAGGGCCTTACGAGCAGTACTTC.

The chain is built from TRBV18 and TRBJ1-2; no firm D call. Germline CDR1 reads KGHSH; CDR2 reads LQKENI. The CDR3 sequence is 13 residues long. V was clipped by 3 bases and J by 2 bases, with 7 bases between them. CDR3 nucleotide sequence: TGTGCCAGCTCACCTCCGACAAACTATGGCTACACCTTC. The encoded protein is CASSPPTNYGYTF.

The J gene is TRBJ2-4, the V gene TRBV5-5; TRBD2 aligns across 10 bases. Germline assignment: CDR1 SGHKS and CDR2 YYEKEE (reference sequence). The CDR3 length is 18 residues. The junction had 15 bases not matched to a gene; V was cut back by 4 bases and J by 5 bases. The CDR3: CASSLPWGLAGEENIQYF. In DNA form, the CDR3 reads TGTGCCAGCAGCCTCCCGTGGGGGCTAGCGGGAGAGGAAAACATTCAGTACTTC.

V usage is TRBV11-3 and J usage is TRBJ2-3; 9 bases match TRBD1. Germline lookup yields CDR1 SGHNT and CDR2 YENEEA. The V and J ends lost 7 bases and 2 bases, in that order; junction bases with no gene match: 4. CDR3 length: 14 residues. The CDR3 DNA follows: TGTGCCAGCAAACAGGGGGCGGTCACAGATACGCAGTATTTT. Its protein is CASKQGAVTDTQYF.

The chain employs TRBV9 and TRBJ2-1; D is possibly TRBD2 (5 bases). V lost 2 bases and J lost 8, with 17 bases in between. The CDR3 contains 15 residues. In germline, CDR1 is SGDLS, CDR2 YYNGEE. Here the CDR3 DNA reads TGTGCCAGCAGCGTTTCCTCCTCGGGGTTATATGAGCAGTTCTTC. It yields the protein CASSVSSSGLYEQFF.

The chain employs TRBV21-1 and TRBJ2-7; the DNA was not used to check the table's D call, TRBD1. TRBV21-1 is a listed pseudogene. The CDR3 has 17 amino acids. CDR3 DNA: TGTGCCAGCAGCAAAGGCGGATTTAACAGGGTAAGGTACGAGCAGTACTTC. This gives the protein CASSKGGFNRVRYEQYF.

The CDR3 DNA reads TGTGCCAGCAGCTTAGTCCGGGACAGCTACCAGAACACTGAAGCTTTCTTT. It yields the protein CASSLVRDSYQNTEAFF. This sequence joins TRBV7-9 and TRBJ1-1; 7 bases are a match to TRBD1. Germline V gene data show CDR1 as SEHNR and CDR2 as FQNEAQ (reference sequence). Germline trimming cut 1 base from V and 1 base from J; bases unmatched to any gene: 9. The CDR3 loop spans 17 amino acids. The variable domain in full, with the rest retrieved from reference TRBV7-9 and TRBJ1-1, is DTGVSQNPRHKITKRGQNVTFRCDPISEHNRLYWYRQTLGQGPEFLTYFQNEAQLEKSRLLSDRFSAERPKGSFSTLEIQRTEQGDSAMYLCASSLVRDSYQNTEAFFGQGTRLTVV.

J is TRBJ1-2 and V is TRBV19; D gene unclear. The CDR3 is 16 amino acids. Germline V gives CDR1 LNHDA, CDR2 SQIVND (reference sequence). The V and J ends lost 2 bases and 4 bases respectively, with 17 bases between them. The CDR3 DNA reads as TGTGCCAGTAGTATATCGCCGGGTCCGGGTGGCTATGGCTACACCTTC. It yields the protein CASSISPGPGGYGYTF.

The V and J genes are TRBV27 and TRBJ2-1; 10 bases are a match to TRBD2. The CDR3 has 14 amino acids. Germline V gene lookup returns CDR1 MNHEY and CDR2 SMNVEV (reference sequence). V trimming: 3 bases; J trimming: 8 bases; junction bases outside the gene matches: 4. In nucleotides, the CDR3 is TGTGCCAGCAGTTTGCAAGCGGGGGGGTATGAGCAGTTCTTC. Translated: CASSLQAGGYEQFF.